This T cell receptor (beta chain) was retrieved from a study of blood T cell repertoires in COVID-19. Assay used: immunoSEQ multiplex PCR; TCRdb lists only in-frame clones, some missing. The sample holds under 200,000 clones; 82% are singletons and the top ten take around a sixth. The CDR3 runs 14 residues. The germline gives CDR1 LGHDT, CDR2 YNNKEL (reference sequence). Trimming shortened V by 0 bases and J by 6 bases, and 9 bases separated the two germline ends. Sequenced material: PBMCs or T cells enriched from blood (not recorded which). The origin of this receptor is a man in his 60s who had recovered from COVID-19. The V gene is TRBV3-1 (or the pseudogene TRBV3-2), the J gene TRBJ1-5; unclear D gene. This CDR3 reads CASSQDSSGQPQHF. CDR3 DNA: TGTGCCAGCAGCCAAGACAGCAGCGGTCAGCCCCAGCATTTT.